These 10 T cell receptor beta chains share one sample of origin, sequenced in a study of Siglec-9 on CD8 T cells in melanoma. Profiling relied on immunoSEQ multiplex PCR, and the TCRdb table lists in-frame clones only, not all of them. The sample lists around 39,000 clones; 80% to 85% were seen once. Sequences were obtained from Siglec-9- CD8+ T cells sorted from blood. The receptors shown here come from a human donor in good health.

CDR3 sequence reads: CASSFFGQASAGTIYF. The CDR3 DNA follows: TGTGCCAGCAGCTTTTTCGGACAGGCGAGTGCCGGCACCATATATTTT. The rearrangement uses TRBV13 and TRBJ1-3, with 7 bases matching TRBD1. V lost 3 bases to trimming and J lost 9 bases; unmatched junction nucleotides: 14. CDR1 is PRHDT and CDR2 is FYEKMQ in the germline V gene (reference sequence). CDR3 length: 16 amino acids. The whole variable domain, filled in from reference TRBV13 and TRBJ1-3, reads AAGVIQSPRHLIKEKRETATLKCYPIPRHDTVYWYQQGPGQDPQFLISFYEKMQSDKGSIPDRFSAQQFSDYHSELNMSSLELGDSALYFCASSFFGQASAGTIYFGEGSWLTVV.

The chain links TRBV5-1 to TRBJ2-7; TRBD1 matches at 8 bases. This CDR3 comprises 15 residues. V trimming: 0 bases; J trimming: 5 bases; junction bases outside the gene matches: 7. Germline V gene data show CDR1 as SGHRS and CDR2 as YFSETQ. The CDR3 spells CASSLVGQGYDEQYF. The CDR3 nucleotides are TGCGCCAGCAGCTTGGTAGGACAGGGTTACGACGAGCAGTACTTC. The full variable domain, completed using reference TRBV5-1 and TRBJ2-7, is KAGVTQTPRYLIKTRGQQVTLSCSPISGHRSVSWYQQTPGQGLQFLFEYFSETQRNKGNFPGRFSGRQFSNSRSEMNVSTLELGDSALYLCASSLVGQGYDEQYFGPGTRLTVT.

In its sample, this clone was seen once. The CDR3 DNA is TGCGCCAGCAGCTCTCGACAGGGGCTCTCTGGAAACACCATATATTTT. Translating gives CASSSRQGLSGNTIYF. V is TRBV5-1 and J is TRBJ1-3; 8 nucleotides line up with TRBD1. The CDR3 is 16 amino acids. Per germline, CDR1 SGHRS and CDR2 YFSETQ. The junction had 5 bases not matched to a gene; V was cut back by 3 bases and J by 0 bases.

The chain links TRBV27 to TRBJ1-2; D unclear. The CDR3 has 14 residues. Germline lookup yields CDR1 MNHEY and CDR2 SMNVEV (reference sequence). Trimming removed 3 bases at V and 4 bases at J, with 12 bases between. In nucleotides, the CDR3 is TGTGCCAGCAGTTTGTCCCCGGTAATCTATGGCTACACCTTC. This gives the protein CASSLSPVIYGYTF.

The chain couples TRBV6-1 to TRBJ1-2; D is ambiguous. Trimming shortened V by 1 base and J by 6 bases, and 9 bases separated the two germline ends. This CDR3 has 13 residues. Germline values: CDR1 MNHNS, CDR2 SASEGT. CDR3 protein: CASSEGLLHGYTF. CDR3 sequence (DNA): TGTGCCAGCAGTGAAGGTTTACTCCATGGCTACACCTTC.

This sequence joins TRBV19 and TRBJ2-7, with 9 bases fitting TRBD2. CDR3 length: 13 residues. Trimming removed 3 bases from V and 6 bases from J; junction bases left unmatched: 3. Germline V lookup: CDR1 LNHDA, CDR2 SQIVND (reference sequence). The CDR3 loop reads CASSMGLAREQYF. The CDR3 DNA reads as TGTGCCAGTAGTATGGGACTAGCTCGCGAGCAGTACTTC.

The rearrangement uses TRBV28 and TRBJ2-5; maybe TRBD2 (6 bases). Trimming took off 2 bases at V and 0 bases at J, with 10 bases between the two ends. This CDR3 is 15 amino acids long. Per the germline V gene, CDR1 is MDHEN and CDR2 is SYDVKM. The CDR3 loop is CASSLRGSYQETQYF. DNA of the CDR3: TGTGCCAGCAGTTTACGGGGGTCGTACCAAGAGACCCAGTACTTC. The variable domain in full, completed from reference TRBV28 and TRBJ2-5, reads DVKVTQSSRYLVKRTGEKVFLECVQDMDHENMFWYRQDPGLGLRLIYFSYDVKMKEKGDIPEGYSVSREKKERFSLILESASTNQTSMYLCASSLRGSYQETQYFGPGTRLLVL.

This chain links TRBV19 with TRBJ2-7; weak D call: TRBD1 (6 bases). The germline gives CDR1 LNHDA, CDR2 SQIVND (reference sequence). This CDR3 is 14 amino acids long. Trimming took off 3 bases at V and 0 bases at J, with 9 bases between the two ends. The CDR3 DNA sequence: TGTGCCAGTAGTATGAGGGGGTTCTCCTACGAGCAGTACTTC. Encoded protein: CASSMRGFSYEQYF.

This clone was seen just once. The CDR3 coding sequence is TGTGCCAGCAGCGTAGCAGGTGATCCCGGGGAGCTGTTTTTT. As protein: CASSVAGDPGELFF. The J gene is TRBJ2-2, the V gene TRBV9; D is ambiguous. The CDR3 consists of 14 residues. Per germline, CDR1 SGDLS and CDR2 YYNGEE. V was cut by 0 bases and J by 6 bases, with 9 bases left in between.

The gene calls are TRBV21-1 and TRBJ2-7; the table's D call TRBD1 went unverified against the DNA. TRBV21-1 is tagged as a pseudogene. The CDR3 has 13 residues. The CDR3 nucleotides are TGTGCCAGCTACCGCAAGGGGCCCAACGAGCAGTACTTC. It encodes CASYRKGPNEQYF.